This T cell receptor beta chain was recorded in a study of CXCR3-negative and CXCR3-positive naive CD8 T cells. It was by 5' RACE with UMI labels that the TRB cDNA libraries were prepared. One entry per CDR3 protein, without DNA, is what TCRdb gives after re-calling the 5' RACE reads. The sample totals some 150,000 distinct CDR3 sequences; its top ten clones hold 0.25% to 0.3%. To note about this clonotype: The antigen is unknown.

The study's findings and limits: Against CXCR3-negative naive cells, CXCR3-positive naive cells showed more hydrophobic TRB CDR3s.

Material: naive CXCR3+ CD8+ T cells from blood. Described subset: CD45RO-CCR7+CD27+CD95- naive CD8+ T cells expressing CXCR3 (TNR3+). The receptor comes from a human donor in good health. Some clones in this sample may be carry-over from other donors' samples.

The CDR3: CAQQGLTDTQYF. The rearrangement joins TRBV7-9 to TRBJ2-3; TCRdb's D call of TRBD2 is untestable without DNA. The CDR3 has 12 residues. CDR1 and CDR2 from the germline V gene are SEHNR and FQNEAQ (reference sequence).